The 23 T cell receptor beta chains presented below share a single source sample, sequenced in a study of Ad26.COV2.S vaccination and SARS-CoV-2 variants. The treatment was: roughly 18 received Ad26.COV2.S at low or high dose, single or two shots; a few received placebo; per-sample allocation not given. Specimens were obtained on day 63 following the first vaccine or placebo injection. TCRdb's copy holds only in-frame clones and misses some; the assay was immunoSEQ multiplex PCR. Among about 500,000 clones listed, 89% were seen once. The source material was peripheral blood, sampled in a trial of Ad26.COV2.S vaccine versus placebo. These receptors were obtained from a person aged 18-60 years who received the Ad26.COV2.S COVID-19 vaccine or a placebo.

The chain recombines TRBV27 with TRBJ2-3; D unresolved. Germline V lookup: CDR1 MNHEY, CDR2 SMNVEV (reference sequence). This CDR3 has 13 amino acids. V dropped 0 bases and J dropped 2 bases, with 3 bases sitting between them. CDR3 DNA sequence: TGTGCCAGCAGTTTATCGTCCACAGATACGCAGTATTTT. Translated, it gives CASSLSSTDTQYF.

The chain carries TRBV5-5 and TRBJ1-3, with D hard to call. Trimming took off 2 bases at V and 4 bases at J, with 7 bases between the two ends. The length of the CDR3 is 13 residues. Germline V gene sequence: CDR1 SGHKS, CDR2 YYEKEE (reference sequence). The CDR3 nucleotides read TGTGCCAGCAGCTTTTCAGCCGGAAACACCATATATTTT. Translated, it gives CASSFSAGNTIYF.

J is TRBJ1-2 and V is TRBV11-2; D is ambiguous. Trimming pared 2 bases from V and 3 bases from J, leaving 10 bases between. CDR3 length: 14 amino acids. Germline-derived CDR1 and CDR2 are SGHAT and FQNNGV. The CDR3 nucleotides are TGTGCCAGCAGCTTAACGATCGGGGACTATGGCTACACCTTC. Translated: CASSLTIGDYGYTF.

The V call is TRBV5-4, the J call TRBJ1-6; D gene unclear. CDR1 is SGHNT and CDR2 is YYREEE in the germline V gene (reference sequence). V lost 3 bases, J lost 5 bases, and 12 bases lay in between. The CDR3 has 15 residues. The CDR3 DNA sequence: TGTGCCAGCAGCTCTACACTAGGGCATAATTCACCCCTCCACTTT. Its translation: CASSSTLGHNSPLHF.

This clone showed up just a few times. This sequence joins TRBV27 and TRBJ1-1; D unclear. Between the trimmed V and J ends, which lost 0 bases and 1 base, there was a span of 3 bases. Germline V gene lookup returns CDR1 MNHEY and CDR2 SMNVEV (reference sequence). There are 13 residues in the CDR3. CDR3 sequence reads: CASSLSKNTEAFF. DNA of the CDR3: TGTGCCAGCAGTTTATCAAAGAACACTGAAGCTTTCTTT.

The V and J genes are TRBV27 and TRBJ2-3; no firm D call. The germline V gene encodes CDR1 MNHEY and CDR2 SMNVEV (reference sequence). The CDR3 has 14 residues. V was shortened by 3 bases and J by 4 bases, with 11 bases between the two germline ends. The CDR3 reads CASSFKNAADTQYF. The CDR3 DNA reads as TGTGCCAGCAGTTTCAAAAATGCGGCAGATACGCAGTATTTT.

The chain uses TRBV7-3 and TRBJ2-3; 10 nucleotides align to TRBD2. Germline V CDR1 and CDR2: SGHTA, FQGTGA. The CDR3 sequence is 16 residues long. The trim removed 5 bases at V and 0 bases at J, leaving 5 bases unmatched. In nucleotides, the CDR3 is TGTGCCAGCAGCCTACTAGCGGGGACGAGCACAGATACGCAGTATTTT. Translated, it gives CASSLLAGTSTDTQYF.

The rearrangement links TRBV19 to TRBJ2-3, with 7 positions matching TRBD2. The CDR3 covers 15 residues. The V and J ends lost 5 bases and 2 bases, in that order; junction bases with no gene match: 7. CDR1 is LNHDA, CDR2 SQIVND, per germline (reference sequence). DNA for the CDR3: TGTGCCAGTAGTCGGGCGGGAGTCCACACAGATACGCAGTATTTT. Amino acid sequence: CASSRAGVHTDTQYF.

The chain links TRBV19 to TRBJ2-3, with 7 bases aligning to TRBD1. The CDR3 extends over 12 amino acids. CDR1 is LNHDA, CDR2 SQIVND, per germline (reference sequence). V lost 10 bases to trimming and J lost 3 bases; unmatched junction nucleotides: 4. CDR3 sequence (DNA): TGTGCCACCTCACAGGGGACAGATACGCAGTATTTT. Encoded protein: CATSQGTDTQYF.

The CDR3 region is CASSLSKTGSNQPQHF. CDR3 bases: TGTGCCAGCAGTCTAAGCAAAACAGGTAGCAATCAGCCCCAGCATTTT. This chain links TRBV27 with TRBJ1-5; tentatively, D is TRBD1 (5 bases). The CDR3 has 16 amino acids. The germline V and J ends were trimmed by 5 bases and 0 bases, with 14 bases remaining between them. CDR1 and CDR2 from the germline V gene are MNHEY and SMNVEV (reference sequence).

The V gene is TRBV15, the J gene TRBJ1-5, with no clear D. Germline CDR1 reads LNHNV; CDR2 reads YYDKDF (reference sequence). The CDR3 is 13 residues long. Trimming took off 2 bases at V and 4 bases at J, with 6 bases between the two ends. CDR3: CATSRTGNQPQHF. The CDR3 DNA follows: TGTGCCACCAGCAGAACGGGAAATCAGCCCCAGCATTTT.

The V call is TRBV7-9, the J call TRBJ2-7; 9 bases match TRBD1. With V trimmed by 4 bases and J by 2 bases, 6 bases remained unmatched. The CDR3 loop spans 15 amino acids. CDR1 is SEHNR, CDR2 FQNEAQ, per germline (reference sequence). CDR3 nucleotide sequence: TGTGCCAGCAGCTCCGGGACAGGGATTCCCTACGAGCAGTACTTC. This translates into CASSSGTGIPYEQYF.

The rearrangement uses TRBV10-3 and TRBJ1-6; D gene unclear. The V end was cut by 10 bases, the J end by 3 bases, with 7 bases between. Germline-derived CDR1 and CDR2 are ENHRY and SYGVKD. The CDR3 contains 12 residues. The CDR3 DNA reads as TGTGCCACGAGCAGCTATAATTCACCCCTCCACTTT. Translating gives CATSSYNSPLHF.

The genes are TRBV2 and TRBJ1-2, with 8 nucleotides matching TRBD1. Germline V gene lookup returns CDR1 SNHLY and CDR2 FYNNEI. This CDR3 is built from 14 residues. The V and J ends lost 6 bases and 4 bases, in that order; junction bases with no gene match: 7. CDR3 in amino acids: CASRGTGWVYGYTF. The CDR3 DNA is TGTGCCAGCAGGGGGACAGGCTGGGTCTATGGCTACACCTTC.

This chain connects TRBV18 to TRBJ1-2; 8 bases are a match to TRBD1. The CDR3 loop spans 15 amino acids. Germline V gene lookup returns CDR1 KGHSH and CDR2 LQKENI. After removal of 2 bases from V and 8 bases from J, the junction contained 10 bases not matched to a gene. The CDR3 DNA reads TGTGCCAGCTCACCAGACCTACCGGACAGGGAAGGCTACACCTTC. This gives the protein CASSPDLPDREGYTF.

The rearrangement joins TRBV19 to TRBJ1-5, with 7 bases aligning to TRBD1. Germline loops: CDR1 LNHDA, CDR2 SQIVND (reference sequence). The CDR3 covers 12 residues. The J segment lost 7 bases and the V segment lost 6 bases, leaving 3 bases of the junction unmatched. As DNA, the CDR3 is TGTGCCAGTAGCACAGGGGAACAGCCCCAGCATTTT. It translates to CASSTGEQPQHF. Full variable domain (missing parts from reference TRBV19 and TRBJ1-5): DGGITQSPKYLFRKEGQNVTLSCEQNLNHDAMYWYRQDPGQGLRLIYYSQIVNDFQKGDIAEGYSVSREKKESFPLTVTSAQKNPTAFYLCASSTGEQPQHFGDGTRLSIL.

V is TRBV6-2 or TRBV6-3 and J is TRBJ1-5, with TRBD1 matching over 8 bases. The junction had 16 bases not matched to a gene; V was cut back by 2 bases and J by 1 base. Germline-derived CDR1 and CDR2 are MNHEY and SVGEGT. This CDR3 comprises 20 residues. CDR3 sequence: CASSYPVPGTGGSSNQPQHF. Here the CDR3 DNA reads TGTGCCAGCAGTTACCCAGTACCCGGGACAGGAGGTTCGAGCAATCAGCCCCAGCATTTT.

The chain combines TRBV15 with TRBJ2-2, with 8 bases matching TRBD2. The CDR3 has 18 residues. The V segment lost 3 bases and the J segment 3 bases; nucleotides outside the gene matches: 12. Germline values: CDR1 LNHNV, CDR2 YYDKDF (reference sequence). The CDR3 here is CATSRAGVGGRHTGELFF. Written as DNA, the CDR3 is TGTGCCACCAGCAGGGCTGGGGTTGGCGGGAGGCACACCGGGGAGCTGTTTTTT.

The gene calls are TRBV15 and TRBJ2-1; no clear D. This CDR3 has 15 amino acids. The V gene's germline CDR1 is LNHNV and CDR2 YYDKDF (reference sequence). V shed 1 base and J shed 4 bases, with 11 bases lying between them. Here the CDR3 DNA reads TGTGCCACCAGCAGAGCGTTGGATTTTTACAATGAGCAGTTCTTC. This translates into CATSRALDFYNEQFF.

The rearrangement links TRBV28 to TRBJ2-1; the match to TRBD2 covers 11 bases. V dropped 4 bases and J dropped 3; count of bases not matched to a gene: 11. The V gene's germline CDR1 is MDHEN and CDR2 SYDVKM. The CDR3 has 18 amino acids. CDR3 protein: CASSSLGTSGQLYNEQFF. Here the CDR3 DNA reads TGTGCCAGCAGTTCTCTCGGGACTAGCGGACAACTCTACAATGAGCAGTTCTTC.

This sequence joins TRBV4-3 and TRBJ1-2, with no clear D. The CDR3 runs to 12 residues. Trimming stripped 0 bases from V and 7 bases from J, with 6 bases between. Germline CDR1 and CDR2: LGHNA and YSLEER. The CDR3 DNA reads as TGCGCCAGCAGCCAAGATCTGATTGGCTACACCTTC. It codes for CASSQDLIGYTF.

This clone was seen only a few times. The rearrangement joins TRBV27 to TRBJ1-1; 8 bases are a match to TRBD1. CDR3 length equals 14 residues. With V trimmed by 6 bases and J by 11 bases, 14 bases remained unmatched. Germline CDR1 reads MNHEY; CDR2 reads SMNVEV (reference sequence). The CDR3 sequence is CASRPQGGPAHAFF. In DNA form, the CDR3 reads TGTGCCAGCAGGCCACAGGGGGGGCCGGCACACGCTTTCTTT.

The gene calls are TRBV15 and TRBJ2-6, with D possibly being TRBD1 (6 bases). CDR1 and CDR2 from the germline V gene are LNHNV and YYDKDF (reference sequence). The CDR3 extends over 16 amino acids. Trimming left V 3 bases short and J 3 bases short, with 12 bases between. Written as DNA, the CDR3 is TGTGCCACCAGCAGGAAAACAGGGATTGGGGCCAACGTCCTGACTTTC. Protein sequence: CATSRKTGIGANVLTF.